This T cell receptor beta chain was captured in a study of cytomegalovirus exposure and HLA in healthy donors. Trimming cost V 7 bases and J 3 bases, with 16 bases left between them. Germline V lookup: CDR1 GTSNPN, CDR2 SVGIG (reference sequence). The CDR3 runs to 13 residues. PCR primers comprised 60 Vbeta and 13 Jbeta primers. Profiled with immunoSEQ multiplex PCR; TCRdb holds only in-frame clones, not every one. The sample's table shows some 110,000 clones. As regards this clone: The antigen remains undetermined.

Study outcomes and limitations: Association of a missense DCLRE1C variant with TCR beta V- and J-gene trimming was reported in a later analysis. Earlier results showed most TCR beta V segments being productive about 90% or about 30% of the time.

This clonotype was sampled from a middle-aged man in good health and CMV-seropositive. The rearrangement uses TRBV30 and TRBJ2-7; D is possibly TRBD2 (5 bases). The specimen sequenced was PBMCs. CDR3 bases: TGTGCCTCCCCACCCGGGATAGTCTACGAGCAGTACTTC. It encodes CASPPGIVYEQYF.